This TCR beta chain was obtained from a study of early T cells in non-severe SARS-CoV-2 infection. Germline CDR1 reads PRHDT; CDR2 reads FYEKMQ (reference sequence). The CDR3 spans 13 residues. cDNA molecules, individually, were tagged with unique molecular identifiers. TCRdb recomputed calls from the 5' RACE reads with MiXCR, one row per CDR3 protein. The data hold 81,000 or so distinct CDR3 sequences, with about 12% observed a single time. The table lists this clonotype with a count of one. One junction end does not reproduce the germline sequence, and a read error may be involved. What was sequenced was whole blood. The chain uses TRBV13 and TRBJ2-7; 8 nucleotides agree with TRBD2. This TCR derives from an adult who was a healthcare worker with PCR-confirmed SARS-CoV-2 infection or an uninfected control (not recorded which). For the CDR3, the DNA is TGTGCCAGCAGCCTTAGCGGGACGTACGAGCTGTACTTC. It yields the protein CASSLSGTYELYF.